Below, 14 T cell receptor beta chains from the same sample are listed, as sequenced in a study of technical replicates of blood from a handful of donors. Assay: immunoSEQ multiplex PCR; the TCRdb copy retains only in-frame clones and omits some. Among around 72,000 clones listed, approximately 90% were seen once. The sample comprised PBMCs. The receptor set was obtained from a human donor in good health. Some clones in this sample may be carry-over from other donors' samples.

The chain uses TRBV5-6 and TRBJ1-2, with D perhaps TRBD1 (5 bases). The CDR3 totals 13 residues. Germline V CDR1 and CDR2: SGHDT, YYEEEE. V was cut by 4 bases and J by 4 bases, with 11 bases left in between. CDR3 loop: CASSPGRTYGYTF. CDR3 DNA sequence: TGTGCCAGCAGCCCAGGGCGGACCTATGGCTACACCTTC.

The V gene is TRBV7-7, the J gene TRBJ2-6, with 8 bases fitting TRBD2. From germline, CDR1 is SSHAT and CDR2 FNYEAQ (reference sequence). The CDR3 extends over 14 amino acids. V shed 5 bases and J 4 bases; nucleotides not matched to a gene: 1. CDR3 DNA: TGTGCCAGCAGCCCGGGAGGGGGGGCCAACGTCCTGACTTTC. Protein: CASSPGGGANVLTF.

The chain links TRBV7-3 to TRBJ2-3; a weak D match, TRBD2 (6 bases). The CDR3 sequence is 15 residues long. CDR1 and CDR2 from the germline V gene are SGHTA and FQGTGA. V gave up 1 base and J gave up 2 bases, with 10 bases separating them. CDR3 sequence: CASSLRRAHTDTQYF. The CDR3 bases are TGTGCCAGCAGCTTAAGGAGGGCCCACACAGATACGCAGTATTTT.

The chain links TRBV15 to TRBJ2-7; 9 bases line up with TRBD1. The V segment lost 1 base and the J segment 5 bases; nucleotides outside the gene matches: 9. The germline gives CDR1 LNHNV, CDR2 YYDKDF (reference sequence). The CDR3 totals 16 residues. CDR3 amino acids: CATSRATGTGFNEQYF. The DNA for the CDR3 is TGTGCCACCAGCAGAGCAACCGGGACAGGGTTCAACGAGCAGTACTTC.

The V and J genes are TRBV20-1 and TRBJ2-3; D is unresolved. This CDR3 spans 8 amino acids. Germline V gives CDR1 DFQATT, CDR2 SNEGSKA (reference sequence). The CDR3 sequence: CSLDTQYF. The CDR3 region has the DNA TGCAGCCTAGATACGCAGTATTTT.

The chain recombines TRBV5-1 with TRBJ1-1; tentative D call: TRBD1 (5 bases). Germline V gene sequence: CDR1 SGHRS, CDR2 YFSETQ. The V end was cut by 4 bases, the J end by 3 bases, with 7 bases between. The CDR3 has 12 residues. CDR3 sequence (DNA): TGCGCCAGCAGCCCGACAGACACTGAAGCTTTCTTT. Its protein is CASSPTDTEAFF. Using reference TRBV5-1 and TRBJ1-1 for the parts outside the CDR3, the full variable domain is KAGVTQTPRYLIKTRGQQVTLSCSPISGHRSVSWYQQTPGQGLQFLFEYFSETQRNKGNFPGRFSGRQFSNSRSEMNVSTLELGDSALYLCASSPTDTEAFFGQGTRLTVV.

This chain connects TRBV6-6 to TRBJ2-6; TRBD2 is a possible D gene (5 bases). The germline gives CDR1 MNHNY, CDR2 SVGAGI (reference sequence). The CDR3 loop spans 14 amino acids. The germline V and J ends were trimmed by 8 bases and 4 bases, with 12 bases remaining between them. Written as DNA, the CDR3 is TGTGCCAGCGGCTCGGGGTCAGGGGCCAACGTCCTGACTTTC. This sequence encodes CASGSGSGANVLTF.

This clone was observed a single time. The CDR3 loop reads CASSMGAKLFF. CDR3 DNA sequence: TGTGCCAGTAGTATGGGAGCAAAACTGTTTTTT. V usage is TRBV19 and J usage is TRBJ1-4, with D uncertain. This CDR3 region has 11 residues. V dropped 3 bases and J dropped 10 bases, with 6 bases sitting between them. The germline V gene encodes CDR1 LNHDA and CDR2 SQIVND (reference sequence).

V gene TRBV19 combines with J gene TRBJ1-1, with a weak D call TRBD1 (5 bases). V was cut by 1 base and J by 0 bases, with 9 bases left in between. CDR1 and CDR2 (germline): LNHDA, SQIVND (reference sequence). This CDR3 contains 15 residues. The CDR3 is CASSIGPGLNTEAFF. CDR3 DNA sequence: TGTGCCAGTAGTATAGGACCAGGGTTGAACACTGAAGCTTTCTTT.

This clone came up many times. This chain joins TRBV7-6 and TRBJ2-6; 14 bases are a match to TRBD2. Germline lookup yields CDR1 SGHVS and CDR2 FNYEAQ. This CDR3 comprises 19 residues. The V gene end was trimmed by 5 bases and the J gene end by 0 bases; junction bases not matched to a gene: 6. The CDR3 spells CASSHLTSGRASGANVLTF. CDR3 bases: TGTGCCAGCAGCCACCTGACTAGCGGGAGGGCCTCTGGGGCCAACGTCCTGACTTTC.

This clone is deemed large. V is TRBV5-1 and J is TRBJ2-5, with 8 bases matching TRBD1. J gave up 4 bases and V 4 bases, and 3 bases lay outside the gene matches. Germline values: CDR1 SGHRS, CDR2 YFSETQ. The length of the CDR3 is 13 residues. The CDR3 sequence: CASSADRVETQYF. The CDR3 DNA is TGCGCCAGCAGCGCGGACAGGGTAGAGACCCAGTACTTC.

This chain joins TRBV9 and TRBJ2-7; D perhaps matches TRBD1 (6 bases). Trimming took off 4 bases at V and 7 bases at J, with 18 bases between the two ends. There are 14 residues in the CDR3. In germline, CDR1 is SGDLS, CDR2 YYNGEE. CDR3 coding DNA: TGTGCCAGCAGCCACCGGGACACGTTTTGGGAGCAGTACTTC. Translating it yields CASSHRDTFWEQYF.

This CDR3 reads CASSQAGDLGGEQYF. In nucleotides, the CDR3 is TGTGCCAGCAGCCAGGCCGGGGACCTCGGGGGGGAGCAGTACTTC. V usage is TRBV4-2 and J usage is TRBJ2-7; TRBD2 matches 7 bases. The CDR3 runs 15 residues. CDR1 LGHNA and CDR2 YNFKEQ come from the germline V gene. Unmatched junction bases numbered 12, after V lost 3 bases and J lost 7 bases.

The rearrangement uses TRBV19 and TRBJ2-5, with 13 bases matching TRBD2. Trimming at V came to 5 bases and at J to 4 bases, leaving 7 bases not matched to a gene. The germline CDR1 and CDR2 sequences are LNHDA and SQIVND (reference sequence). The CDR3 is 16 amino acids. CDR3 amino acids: CASSLPGLAGLETQYF. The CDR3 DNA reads TGTGCCAGTAGTTTACCGGGACTAGCGGGACTAGAGACCCAGTACTTC.